Following are 21 T cell receptor beta chains from one sample sequenced in a study of blood T cell repertoires in COVID-19. Data came from immunoSEQ multiplex PCR; TCRdb stores just in-frame clones and leaves some out. The sample includes 310,000 or so clones, around nine tenths of them seen just once. The sample taken for sequencing was peripheral blood. All receptors come from a man aged 65-85 years with acute or convalescent COVID-19.

The chain joins TRBV5-1 to TRBJ1-3, with D perhaps matching TRBD1 (5 bases). The V gene lost 1 base and the J gene lost 0 bases, with 14 bases spanning the gap. The CDR3 runs to 17 residues. In germline, CDR1 is SGHRS, CDR2 YFSETQ. Here the CDR3 reads CASSLIGALGSGNTIYF. Written as DNA, the CDR3 is TGCGCCAGCAGCTTGATAGGGGCTTTGGGCTCTGGAAACACCATATATTTT.

The V gene is TRBV6-5, the J gene TRBJ2-7, with 9 bases lining up with TRBD1. Germline V gene data show CDR1 as MNHEY and CDR2 as SVGAGI. Unmatched junction bases numbered 4, after V lost 4 bases and J lost 0 bases. This CDR3 has 15 residues. This CDR3 is CASSWGQGISYEQYF. DNA for the CDR3: TGTGCCAGCAGTTGGGGACAGGGCATCTCCTACGAGCAGTACTTC.

The table lists this clone with a count of one. The chain joins TRBV19 to TRBJ1-2; perhaps TRBD1 as D (6 bases). With 3 bases removed from V and 2 bases from J, the gap between germline ends came to 13 bases. This CDR3 has 15 amino acids. CDR1 and CDR2 (germline): LNHDA, SQIVND (reference sequence). CDR3 coding DNA: TGTGCCAGTAGTATGGTGCCAGGACAGAACTATGGCTACACCTTC. It translates to CASSMVPGQNYGYTF.

This clone was seen a single time. The V call is TRBV7-2, the J call TRBJ1-2, with no clear D. Per germline, CDR1 SGHTA and CDR2 FQGNSA. Trimming took off 5 bases at V and 4 bases at J, with 11 bases between the two ends. The CDR3 runs 13 residues. The CDR3 here is CASSPSGIYGYTF. The CDR3 nucleotides are TGTGCCAGCAGCCCGAGCGGAATCTATGGCTACACCTTC.

This chain uses TRBV5-1 with TRBJ2-7; tentatively, D is TRBD2 (5 bases). The V end lost 4 bases, the J end lost 5 bases, and 10 bases lay between the germline ends. The germline CDR1 and CDR2 sequences are SGHRS and YFSETQ. The CDR3 is 12 amino acids. CDR3 region: CASSGLLHEQYF. In DNA form, the CDR3 reads TGCGCCAGCAGCGGACTCCTCCACGAGCAGTACTTC.

The rearrangement joins TRBV19 to TRBJ1-4; tentative D call: TRBD1 (6 bases). Trimming took 6 bases from V and 5 from J, leaving 16 bases between them. Looked up from germline, CDR1 is LNHDA and CDR2 is SQIVND (reference sequence). This CDR3 has 15 amino acids. The CDR3 loop is CASSRNRDQNEKLFF. In DNA form, the CDR3 reads TGTGCCAGTAGCCGAAACAGGGATCAGAATGAAAAACTGTTTTTT.

This clone showed up just once. The chain carries TRBV7-8 and TRBJ2-7; tentatively, D is TRBD1 (6 bases). Germline CDR1 reads SGHVS; CDR2 reads FQNEAQ. V was shortened by 5 bases and J by 4 bases, with 18 bases between the two germline ends. The length of the CDR3 is 15 residues. CDR3: CASSPRQVGPYEQYF. Written as DNA, the CDR3 is TGTGCCAGCAGCCCCCGACAGGTCGGGCCGTACGAGCAGTACTTC.

The chain has TRBV24-1 and TRBJ2-5; 10 nucleotides agree with TRBD1. CDR1 and CDR2 from the germline V gene are KGHDR and SFDVKD. J was trimmed by 5 bases and V by 2 bases; bases with no gene match: 4. This CDR3 comprises 15 residues. CDR3 sequence: CATSDSTGGAETQYF. CDR3 coding DNA: TGTGCCACCAGTGATTCGACAGGGGGCGCGGAGACCCAGTACTTC.

The J gene is TRBJ2-4, the V gene TRBV18, with a tentative D call TRBD1 (6 bases). The ends were cut back, 3 bases at V and 8 bases at J, with 14 bases in the middle. CDR1 and CDR2 from the germline V gene are KGHSH and LQKENI. The CDR3 runs to 14 residues. The DNA of the CDR3 is TGTGCCAGCTCACCCTCCCCGGACAGTTACATTCAGTACTTC. This codes for CASSPSPDSYIQYF. Drawing the rest from reference TRBV18 and TRBJ2-4, the complete variable domain is NAGVMQNPRHLVRRRGQEARLRCSPMKGHSHVYWYRQLPEEGLKFMVYLQKENIIDESGMPKERFSAEFPKEGPSILRIQQVVRGDSAAYFCASSPSPDSYIQYFGAGTRLSVL.

V and J are TRBV7-2 and TRBJ2-5; 8 bases agree with TRBD2. Trimming at V came to 3 bases and at J to 1 base, leaving 7 bases not matched to a gene. The CDR3 runs to 16 residues. Germline V gene sequence: CDR1 SGHTA, CDR2 FQGNSA. Written as DNA, the CDR3 is TGTGCCAGCAGCTTGTCTCGGGGGGGGATCCAAGAGACCCAGTACTTC. Protein: CASSLSRGGIQETQYF.

The rearrangement links TRBV7-2 to TRBJ2-5; 10 bases agree with TRBD2. Germline V gene lookup returns CDR1 SGHTA and CDR2 FQGNSA. V gave up 2 bases and J gave up 4 bases; unmatched junction bases: 4. The CDR3 is 15 amino acids. CDR3 residues: CASSLSIAGGETQYF. The DNA of the CDR3 is TGTGCCAGCAGCTTAAGTATAGCGGGAGGAGAGACCCAGTACTTC.

The J gene is TRBJ2-7, the V gene TRBV29-1, with TRBD1 matching 11 bases. The CDR3 extends over 15 amino acids. CDR1 and CDR2 (germline): SQVTM, ANQGSEA. The trim removed 6 bases at V and 2 bases at J, leaving 9 bases unmatched. The DNA for the CDR3 is TGCAGCGTCCCCTTCCCGGGACAGGGGGCCTACGAGCAGTACTTC. Its translation is CSVPFPGQGAYEQYF.

The chain employs TRBV28 and TRBJ1-2, with a tentative D call TRBD1 (5 bases). The CDR3 consists of 13 residues. CDR1 and CDR2 (germline): MDHEN, SYDVKM. V was trimmed by 2 bases and J by 4 bases, leaving 8 bases between them. The DNA for the CDR3 is TGTGCCAGCAGTTTACGACAGATCTATGGCTACACCTTC. Translating it yields CASSLRQIYGYTF.

CDR3 residues: CASSLTGFEKLFF. The CDR3 bases are TGTGCCAGCAGCTTGACAGGGTTCGAAAAACTGTTTTTT. The genes are TRBV5-4 and TRBJ1-4, with D possibly being TRBD1 (6 bases). V shed 1 base and J shed 8 bases, with 9 bases lying between them. This CDR3 contains 13 residues. Germline-derived CDR1 and CDR2 are SGHNT and YYREEE (reference sequence).

The gene calls are TRBV9 and TRBJ1-6; 10 bases are shared with TRBD1. Per germline, CDR1 SGDLS and CDR2 YYNGEE. There are 15 residues in the CDR3. After removal of 2 bases from V and 6 bases from J, the junction contained 2 bases not matched to a gene. CDR3 DNA: TGTGCCAGCAGCGTCCGGGACAGGGGTAATTCACCCCTCCACTTT. Its translation is CASSVRDRGNSPLHF. Combining the CDR3 with reference TRBV9 and TRBJ1-6 gives the whole variable domain DSGVTQTPKHLITATGQRVTLRCSPRSGDLSVYWYQQSLDQGLQFLIQYYNGEERAKGNILERFSAQQFPDLHSELNLSSLELGDSALYFCASSVRDRGNSPLHFGNGTRLTVT.

This chain joins TRBV5-1 and TRBJ2-3; no clear D gene. Germline V gene sequence: CDR1 SGHRS, CDR2 YFSETQ. Deletions cut 1 base from V and 6 bases from J, with 12 bases between. The CDR3 loop spans 14 amino acids. The CDR3 coding sequence is TGCGCCAGCAGCTTGAGTCAGGTTGGCGATACGCAGTATTTT. Residues: CASSLSQVGDTQYF.

This chain links TRBV6-5 with TRBJ1-2; D may be TRBD1 (6 bases). The ends were cut back, 8 bases at V and 3 bases at J, with 16 bases in the middle. CDR1 and CDR2 from the germline V gene are MNHEY and SVGAGI. The CDR3 covers 14 residues. CDR3 loop: CASFQQGYHYGYTF. The CDR3 bases are TGTGCCAGCTTCCAACAGGGTTATCACTATGGCTACACCTTC.

This clone was detected a few times. V usage is TRBV6-5 and J usage is TRBJ2-3; 9 bases match TRBD2. V gave up 0 bases and J gave up 1 base; unmatched junction bases: 2. This CDR3 is built from 16 residues. Germline V gives CDR1 MNHEY, CDR2 SVGAGI. Written as DNA, the CDR3 is TGTGCCAGCAGTTACTCCAAGCGGGGGGGCACAGATACGCAGTATTTT. Translated: CASSYSKRGGTDTQYF.

This chain links TRBV9 with TRBJ1-3; the D gene is possibly TRBD1 (5 bases). Deletions cut 3 bases from V and 3 bases from J, with 7 bases between. Per the germline V gene, CDR1 is SGDLS and CDR2 is YYNGEE. This CDR3 has 13 residues. The CDR3 is CASSADIGNTIYF. Written as DNA, the CDR3 is TGTGCCAGCAGCGCGGACATTGGAAACACCATATATTTT. The full variable domain, in which reference TRBV9 and TRBJ1-3 provide the parts outside the CDR3, is DSGVTQTPKHLITATGQRVTLRCSPRSGDLSVYWYQQSLDQGLQFLIQYYNGEERAKGNILERFSAQQFPDLHSELNLSSLELGDSALYFCASSADIGNTIYFGEGSWLTVV.

The rearrangement links TRBV4-1 to TRBJ2-2, with a tentative D call TRBD2 (6 bases). Germline CDR1 and CDR2: MGHRA and YSYEKL. The CDR3 totals 16 residues. V shed 4 bases and J shed 5 bases, with 17 bases lying between them. In DNA, the CDR3 is TGCGCCAGCAGCCCAAATAGCGGATCGGAAACCGGGGAGCTGTTTTTT. This codes for CASSPNSGSETGELFF.

About this clone itself: Other DNA sequences in this sample translate to the same CDR3. V and J are TRBV3-1 (or the pseudogene TRBV3-2) and TRBJ1-6, with a tentative D call TRBD1 (5 bases). CDR3 length equals 14 residues. Germline assignment: CDR1 LGHDT and CDR2 YNNKEL (reference sequence). V dropped 1 base and J dropped 6 bases, with 7 bases sitting between them. The CDR3 DNA sequence: TGTGCCAGCAGCCAAGGGGGCCTTAATTCACCCCTCCACTTT. Protein sequence: CASSQGGLNSPLHF.